The rows below give T cell receptor beta chains drawn from one sample of a study of shared clonotypes between healthy human individuals. This table comes from immunoSEQ multiplex PCR, and its TCRdb copy is limited to in-frame clones, with some not included. Of roughly 2,300,000 clones in the sample, 85% to 95% were seen once. The sequenced sample consisted of naive CD4+ T cells from PBMCs. The receptors originated from a man younger than 35 in good health. Some clones in this sample may be carry-over from other donors' samples. The CDR3 runs from the conserved cysteine through the conserved F or W. Fields, in order: V gene, J gene, CDR3 protein.

v_gene: TRBV28
j_gene: TRBJ2-7
CDR3aa: CASSPRGRGPYEQYF

v_gene: TRBV18
j_gene: TRBJ2-7
CDR3aa: CASSPKRLAGDEQYF

v_gene: TRBV6-5
j_gene: TRBJ2-7
CDR3aa: CASTQDRASYEQYF

v_gene: TRBV7-2
j_gene: TRBJ2-7
CDR3aa: CASSRDLTYEQYF

v_gene: TRBV5-4
j_gene: TRBJ1-6
CDR3aa: CASSLAQGANSPLHF

v_gene: TRBV5-4
j_gene: TRBJ2-5
CDR3aa: CASRGRKRGTQETQYF

v_gene: TRBV25-1
j_gene: TRBJ1-4
CDR3aa: CASSERRGGRYTNEKLFF

v_gene: TRBV6-4
j_gene: TRBJ2-3
CDR3aa: CASSDCIPGRIGTDTQYF

v_gene: TRBV11-1
j_gene: TRBJ2-2
CDR3aa: CASSLGAGGTGELFF

v_gene: TRBV4-3
j_gene: TRBJ2-3
CDR3aa: CASSQMDSTDTQYF

v_gene: TRBV7-9
j_gene: TRBJ1-4
CDR3aa: CASSTLGSNEKLFF

v_gene: TRBV30
j_gene: TRBJ2-7
CDR3aa: CAWSVSREQYF

v_gene: TRBV5-1
j_gene: TRBJ2-1
CDR3aa: CASSLVFGQPERTGNEQFF

v_gene: TRBV5-6
j_gene: TRBJ2-5
CDR3aa: CASSFSGTERETQYF

v_gene: TRBV7-2
j_gene: TRBJ2-1
CDR3aa: CASSLVGTSGSPNEQFF

v_gene: TRBV28
j_gene: TRBJ2-7
CDR3aa: CASSTGSGYEQYF

v_gene: TRBV30
j_gene: TRBJ2-5
CDR3aa: CACEGGTSGAGTQYF

v_gene: TRBV19
j_gene: TRBJ2-4
CDR3aa: CASSIGGETKNIQYF

v_gene: TRBV4-2
j_gene: TRBJ2-1
CDR3aa: CASSQTRDEQFF

v_gene: TRBV7-2
j_gene: TRBJ2-1
CDR3aa: CASSLAWEVRYNEQFF

v_gene: TRBV15
j_gene: TRBJ1-2
CDR3aa: CATSGARVGYGYTF

v_gene: TRBV10-1
j_gene: TRBJ2-4
CDR3aa: CASSESSGDWNIQYF

v_gene: TRBV28
j_gene: TRBJ2-3
CDR3aa: CASSSPSGRGDTQYF

v_gene: TRBV10-3
j_gene: TRBJ2-3
CDR3aa: CAIKGPSTDTQYF

v_gene: TRBV2
j_gene: TRBJ2-5
CDR3aa: CASMGLAGRQETQYF

v_gene: TRBV2
j_gene: TRBJ1-5
CDR3aa: CASRADRINQPQHF

v_gene: TRBV5-4
j_gene: TRBJ1-1
CDR3aa: CASSLRRGRALNTEAFF